One sample yielded the 23 T cell receptor beta chains listed below, sequenced in a study of beta chain features in type 1 diabetes. Study findings and constraints: People with Type 1 diabetes carried modestly yet significantly shorter TCRB CDR3s in all four CD4+ subsets.

Every isolated RNA sample was fully reverse transcribed, so sequencing captured expressed TCRB transcripts. TCRdb's table, derived via immunoSEQ multiplex PCR, lists solely in-frame clones and lacks some. The top ten clones hold more than 0.09% of a sample with 600,000 to 700,000 clones, around 12% of them seen once. Their recognized antigens are unknown. The specimen was naive CD4+ T cells from blood. These receptors all stem from a young man with type 1 diabetes.

As to this clone: The sample contains more than one DNA sequence encoding this CDR3. The rearrangement joins TRBV14 to TRBJ2-5; tentatively, D is TRBD2 (5 bases). V lost 1 base and J lost 5, with 5 bases in between. Germline assignment: CDR1 SGHDN and CDR2 FVKESK. The CDR3 is made up of 12 amino acids. CDR3 amino acids: CASSQAGETQYF. The CDR3 DNA follows: TGTGCCAGCAGCCAAGCGGGGGAGACCCAGTACTTC.

CDR3 in DNA: TGTGCCAGCAGCGTAGCAGGGGCGCAGGACTATGGCTACACCTTC. Its translation is CASSVAGAQDYGYTF. The chain recombines TRBV9 with TRBJ1-2; possible D gene TRBD1, 6 bases. There are 15 residues in the CDR3. Trimming removed 0 bases from V and 3 bases from J, with 12 bases in between. From germline, CDR1 is SGDLS and CDR2 YYNGEE.

This clone was detected only a few times. The V call is TRBV6-5, the J call TRBJ1-2; D unclear. Deletions cut 5 bases from V and 2 bases from J, with 9 bases between. The CDR3 totals 13 residues. Germline CDR1 MNHEY, CDR2 SVGAGI. The CDR3 region is CASSTRANYGYTF. For the CDR3, the DNA is TGTGCCAGCAGTACCCGGGCCAACTATGGCTACACCTTC.

J is TRBJ1-2 and V is TRBV28; D might be TRBD1 (5 bases). Trimming took 7 bases from V and 3 from J, leaving 9 bases between them. The germline V gene encodes CDR1 MDHEN and CDR2 SYDVKM. The CDR3 totals 12 residues. This CDR3 reads CASTLGDYGYTF. CDR3 sequence (DNA): TGTGCCAGCACCTTGGGGGACTATGGCTACACCTTC.

The V and J genes are TRBV28 and TRBJ2-5; possibly TRBD2 for D (5 bases). The germline V gene encodes CDR1 MDHEN and CDR2 SYDVKM. The CDR3 is 14 residues long. Trimming took 5 bases from V and 2 from J, leaving 12 bases between them. The CDR3 region is CASSLGMTQETQYF. The DNA for the CDR3 is TGTGCCAGCAGTCTCGGGATGACTCAAGAGACCCAGTACTTC.

The table lists this clone with a few counts. The V gene is TRBV5-1, the J gene TRBJ1-1, with 7 bases fitting TRBD1. V was pared by 0 bases and J by 4 bases, with 6 bases of the junction left unmatched. The CDR3 is 15 amino acids. Germline-derived CDR1 and CDR2 are SGHRS and YFSETQ. The CDR3 sequence is CASSLGRGQVTEAFF. The CDR3 nucleotides are TGCGCCAGCAGCTTGGGGAGGGGGCAAGTCACTGAAGCTTTCTTT.

This clone has just a few counts. V gene TRBV14 combines with J gene TRBJ1-1; D is ambiguous. Germline V gene sequence: CDR1 SGHDN, CDR2 FVKESK. V lost 4 bases to trimming and J lost 2 bases, with 8 bases between them. The CDR3 spans 13 residues. CDR3 in DNA: TGTGCCAGCAGCCGCATGGGAAACACTGAAGCTTTCTTT. Protein sequence: CASSRMGNTEAFF.

The V gene is TRBV28, the J gene TRBJ1-6; 7 bases match TRBD1. Per the germline V gene, CDR1 is MDHEN and CDR2 is SYDVKM. The CDR3 consists of 15 residues. The V and J ends lost 7 bases and 8 bases, in that order; junction bases with no gene match: 11. The CDR3 sequence is CASNPQGRIDSPLHF. CDR3 nucleotides: TGTGCCAGCAACCCACAGGGGCGGATCGATTCACCCCTCCACTTT.

This rearrangement joins TRBV11-1 to TRBJ1-1; TRBD1 agrees at 7 bases. CDR3 size: 14 residues. Trimming removed 5 bases from V and 0 bases from J; junction bases left unmatched: 3. Germline V gives CDR1 SGHAT, CDR2 FQDESV (reference sequence). As DNA, the CDR3 is TGTGCCAGCAGCCCGGACAGGATGAACACTGAAGCTTTCTTT. Translated, it gives CASSPDRMNTEAFF.

The chain joins TRBV7-2 to TRBJ1-4; possibly TRBD1 for D (5 bases). The CDR3 has 15 residues. The germline V gene has CDR1 SGHTA and CDR2 FQGNSA. Between the trimmed V and J ends, which lost 6 bases and 8 bases, there was a span of 19 bases. The CDR3 DNA reads TGTGCCAGCAGTTACCGGTGGGGCCTAGGGGAAAAACTGTTTTTT. Protein: CASSYRWGLGEKLFF. The whole variable domain, filled in from reference TRBV7-2 and TRBJ1-4, reads GAGVSQSPSNKVTEKGKDVELRCDPISGHTALYWYRQSLGQGLEFLIYFQGNSAPDKSGLPSDRFSAERTGGSVSTLTIQRTQQEDSAVYLCASSYRWGLGEKLFFGSGTQLSVL.

This clone showed up just a few times. J is TRBJ1-4 and V is TRBV28, with no clear D. CDR3 length: 10 residues. V lost 10 bases and J 5 bases, leaving 5 bases between the germline ends. Germline CDR1 is MDHEN and CDR2 is SYDVKM. The CDR3 sequence is CAIQNEKLFF. CDR3 nucleotide sequence: TGTGCCATCCAGAATGAAAAACTGTTTTTT.

The CDR3 loop reads CASRDRVNQPQHF. The CDR3 nucleotides are TGTGCCAGCAGGGACAGGGTCAATCAGCCCCAGCATTTT. J is TRBJ1-5 and V is TRBV27; 8 bases align to TRBD1. Germline CDR1 reads MNHEY; CDR2 reads SMNVEV (reference sequence). With V trimmed by 6 bases and J by 3 bases, 1 base remained unmatched. CDR3 length: 13 amino acids.

This CDR3 reads CASSLRQGADYGYTF. CDR3 bases: TGTGCCAGCAGCTTAAGACAGGGGGCGGACTATGGCTACACCTTC. V usage is TRBV7-3 and J usage is TRBJ1-2; 10 nucleotides agree with TRBD1. The V and J ends lost 1 base and 3 bases, in that order; junction bases with no gene match: 2. Germline lookup yields CDR1 SGHTA and CDR2 FQGTGA. This CDR3 has 15 amino acids.

The CDR3 region is CASSLTVYEQYF. In DNA, the CDR3 is TGTGCCAGCAGCTTAACCGTCTACGAGCAGTACTTC. The J gene is TRBJ2-7, the V gene TRBV7-2; the D is unclear. The length of the CDR3 is 12 residues. CDR1 is SGHTA, CDR2 FQGNSA, per germline. Trimming shortened V by 2 bases and J by 3 bases, and 5 bases separated the two germline ends.

The chain is built from TRBV5-1 and TRBJ2-5; 9 bases agree with TRBD1. Looked up from germline, CDR1 is SGHRS and CDR2 is YFSETQ. This CDR3 is 15 amino acids long. Unmatched junction bases numbered 9, after V lost 5 bases and J lost 4 bases. CDR3 bases: TGCGCCAGCAGAGATGAGACAGGGGGGCTAGAGACCCAGTACTTC. This translates into CASRDETGGLETQYF. Combining the CDR3 with reference TRBV5-1 and TRBJ2-5 gives the whole variable domain KAGVTQTPRYLIKTRGQQVTLSCSPISGHRSVSWYQQTPGQGLQFLFEYFSETQRNKGNFPGRFSGRQFSNSRSEMNVSTLELGDSALYLCASRDETGGLETQYFGPGTRLLVL.

This rearrangement joins TRBV4-3 to TRBJ1-4, with TRBD1 matching over 8 bases. J gave up 4 bases and V 3 bases, and 7 bases lay outside the gene matches. The CDR3 has 16 residues. CDR1 is LGHNA and CDR2 is YSLEER in the germline V gene. CDR3 amino acids: CASSHTRDRRNEKLFF. The CDR3 DNA reads as TGCGCCAGCAGCCATACCCGGGACAGGCGTAATGAAAAACTGTTTTTT.

This clone was seen only a few times. This chain joins TRBV14 and TRBJ2-7, with D possibly TRBD1 on 5 matching bases. CDR1 and CDR2 from the germline V gene are SGHDN and FVKESK. This CDR3 contains 13 residues. V lost 1 base and J 2 bases, leaving 6 bases between the germline ends. DNA of the CDR3: TGTGCCAGCAGCCAAGGACAGACCTACGAGCAGTACTTC. It is translated as CASSQGQTYEQYF.

The table lists this clone with a few counts. The CDR3 nucleotides read TGTGCCAGCACCCCGACTAGCGGACAAGAGACCCAGTACTTC. Encoded protein: CASTPTSGQETQYF. The gene calls are TRBV28 and TRBJ2-5; TRBD2 matches 9 bases. With V trimmed by 7 bases and J by 2 bases, 5 bases remained unmatched. Looked up from germline, CDR1 is MDHEN and CDR2 is SYDVKM. The CDR3 contains 14 residues.

The V and J genes are TRBV7-9 and TRBJ1-4; no clear D. The CDR3 sequence is 11 residues long. Germline V gene lookup returns CDR1 SEHNR and CDR2 FQNEAQ (reference sequence). Trimming took 4 bases from V and 8 from J, leaving 5 bases between them. The CDR3 loop is CASSYKEKLFF. The CDR3 DNA sequence: TGTGCCAGCAGCTATAAGGAAAAACTGTTTTTT. The whole variable domain, filled in from reference TRBV7-9 and TRBJ1-4, reads DTGVSQNPRHKITKRGQNVTFRCDPISEHNRLYWYRQTLGQGPEFLTYFQNEAQLEKSRLLSDRFSAERPKGSFSTLEIQRTEQGDSAMYLCASSYKEKLFFGSGTQLSVL.

The chain links TRBV5-4 to TRBJ2-7, with 8 bases fitting TRBD1. After removal of 3 bases from V and 3 bases from J, the junction contained 2 bases not matched to a gene. CDR3 length equals 13 residues. Germline V gene data show CDR1 as SGHNT and CDR2 as YYREEE (reference sequence). The CDR3 nucleotides are TGTGCCAGCAGCTGGACAGGGAACTACGAGCAGTACTTC. This codes for CASSWTGNYEQYF.

The genes are TRBV2 and TRBJ1-2, with D possibly being TRBD1 (5 bases). Trimming took 4 bases from V and 4 from J, leaving 10 bases between them. The CDR3 extends over 13 amino acids. Germline V lookup: CDR1 SNHLY, CDR2 FYNNEI. CDR3 in amino acids: CASSVGGAYGYTF. The CDR3 DNA reads TGTGCCAGCAGTGTCGGTGGGGCCTATGGCTACACCTTC.

The rearrangement links TRBV14 to TRBJ2-7, with no clear D. The CDR3 extends over 15 amino acids. Germline assignment: CDR1 SGHDN and CDR2 FVKESK. Trimming took off 0 bases at V and 4 bases at J, with 13 bases between the two ends. This CDR3 reads CASSQDRLLEYEQYF. The CDR3 bases are TGTGCCAGCAGCCAAGATCGGCTTCTAGAATACGAGCAGTACTTC.

Only a few counts were recorded for this clone. The chain couples TRBV29-1 to TRBJ2-5; weak D call: TRBD2 (5 bases). Trimming removed 5 bases from V and 2 bases from J, with 9 bases in between. There are 12 residues in the CDR3. CDR1 and CDR2 (germline): SQVTM, ANQGSEA. CDR3 sequence reads: CSVSGTQETQYF. In DNA form, the CDR3 reads TGCAGCGTTAGCGGCACTCAAGAGACCCAGTACTTC.